This T cell receptor (beta chain) is drawn from a study of blood T cell repertoires in COVID-19. Study summary: Both acute and convalescent COVID-19 samples were obtained from the United States, Italy and Spain.

The CDR3 covers 18 residues. Per the germline V gene, CDR1 is SGHRS and CDR2 is YFSETQ. Trimming shortened V by 5 bases and J by 7 bases, and 30 bases separated the two germline ends. Per the original methods: Estimation of nucleated cell counts relied on the amplification of reference gene primers. The repertoire was sequenced with immunoSEQ multiplex PCR; TCRdb's copy has only in-frame clones and lacks some. V, J and clone size were drawn from that table, and D and trimming were deduced from the DNA. The sample lists some 230,000 clones, around 80% occurring once. Participants spanned ages roughly 18 to 95 years and resided in about two dozen US areas. Cohort assignment relied on participant-reported clinical history.

Sequencing used PBMCs or T cells enriched from blood (not recorded which). This TCR derives from a man aged 35-49 years who had recovered from COVID-19. V usage is TRBV5-1 and J usage is TRBJ2-5; D is possibly TRBD1 (5 bases). CDR3 amino acids: CASSLDPTPTDLFGTQYF. CDR3 DNA: TGCGCCAGCAGTCTTGATCCAACTCCGACAGACCTTTTCGGGACCCAGTACTTC.